This paragraph covers one TCR beta chain sequence. Its antigen remains unidentified. The sample is drawn from a study of shared clonotypes between healthy human individuals. Notes on the study in general: In contrast to clonotypes shared by all four donors, non-shared clonotypes had lower generation probabilities. Limited genetic and exposure-history diversity came from having few donors.

The CDR3 has 13 amino acids. Germline CDR1 reads LGHNT; CDR2 reads FRNRAP. The ends were cut back, 6 bases at V and 0 bases at J, with 6 bases in the middle. Naive CD8 cells comprised CD45RO-negative, CCR7-positively selected cells, excluding terminally differentiated effector memory CD45RA+ cells. Sorted-subset replicate PCR reactions contained roughly 200 ng DNA, corresponding to approximately 30,000 T cell genomes. Assay used: immunoSEQ multiplex PCR; TCRdb lists only in-frame clones, some missing. The sample holds millions of clones; roughly 91% are singletons and the top ten take roughly 1.8%. This clonotype was obtained from a man younger than 35 in good health. Some clones in this sample may be carry-over from other donors' samples. The chain couples TRBV12-5 to TRBJ2-1; D might be TRBD2 (5 bases). Specimen: naive CD8+ T cells from PBMCs. CDR3 sequence (DNA): TGTGCTAGTGGGAGGGCCTCCTACAATGAGCAGTTCTTC. Translated, it gives CASGRASYNEQFF.